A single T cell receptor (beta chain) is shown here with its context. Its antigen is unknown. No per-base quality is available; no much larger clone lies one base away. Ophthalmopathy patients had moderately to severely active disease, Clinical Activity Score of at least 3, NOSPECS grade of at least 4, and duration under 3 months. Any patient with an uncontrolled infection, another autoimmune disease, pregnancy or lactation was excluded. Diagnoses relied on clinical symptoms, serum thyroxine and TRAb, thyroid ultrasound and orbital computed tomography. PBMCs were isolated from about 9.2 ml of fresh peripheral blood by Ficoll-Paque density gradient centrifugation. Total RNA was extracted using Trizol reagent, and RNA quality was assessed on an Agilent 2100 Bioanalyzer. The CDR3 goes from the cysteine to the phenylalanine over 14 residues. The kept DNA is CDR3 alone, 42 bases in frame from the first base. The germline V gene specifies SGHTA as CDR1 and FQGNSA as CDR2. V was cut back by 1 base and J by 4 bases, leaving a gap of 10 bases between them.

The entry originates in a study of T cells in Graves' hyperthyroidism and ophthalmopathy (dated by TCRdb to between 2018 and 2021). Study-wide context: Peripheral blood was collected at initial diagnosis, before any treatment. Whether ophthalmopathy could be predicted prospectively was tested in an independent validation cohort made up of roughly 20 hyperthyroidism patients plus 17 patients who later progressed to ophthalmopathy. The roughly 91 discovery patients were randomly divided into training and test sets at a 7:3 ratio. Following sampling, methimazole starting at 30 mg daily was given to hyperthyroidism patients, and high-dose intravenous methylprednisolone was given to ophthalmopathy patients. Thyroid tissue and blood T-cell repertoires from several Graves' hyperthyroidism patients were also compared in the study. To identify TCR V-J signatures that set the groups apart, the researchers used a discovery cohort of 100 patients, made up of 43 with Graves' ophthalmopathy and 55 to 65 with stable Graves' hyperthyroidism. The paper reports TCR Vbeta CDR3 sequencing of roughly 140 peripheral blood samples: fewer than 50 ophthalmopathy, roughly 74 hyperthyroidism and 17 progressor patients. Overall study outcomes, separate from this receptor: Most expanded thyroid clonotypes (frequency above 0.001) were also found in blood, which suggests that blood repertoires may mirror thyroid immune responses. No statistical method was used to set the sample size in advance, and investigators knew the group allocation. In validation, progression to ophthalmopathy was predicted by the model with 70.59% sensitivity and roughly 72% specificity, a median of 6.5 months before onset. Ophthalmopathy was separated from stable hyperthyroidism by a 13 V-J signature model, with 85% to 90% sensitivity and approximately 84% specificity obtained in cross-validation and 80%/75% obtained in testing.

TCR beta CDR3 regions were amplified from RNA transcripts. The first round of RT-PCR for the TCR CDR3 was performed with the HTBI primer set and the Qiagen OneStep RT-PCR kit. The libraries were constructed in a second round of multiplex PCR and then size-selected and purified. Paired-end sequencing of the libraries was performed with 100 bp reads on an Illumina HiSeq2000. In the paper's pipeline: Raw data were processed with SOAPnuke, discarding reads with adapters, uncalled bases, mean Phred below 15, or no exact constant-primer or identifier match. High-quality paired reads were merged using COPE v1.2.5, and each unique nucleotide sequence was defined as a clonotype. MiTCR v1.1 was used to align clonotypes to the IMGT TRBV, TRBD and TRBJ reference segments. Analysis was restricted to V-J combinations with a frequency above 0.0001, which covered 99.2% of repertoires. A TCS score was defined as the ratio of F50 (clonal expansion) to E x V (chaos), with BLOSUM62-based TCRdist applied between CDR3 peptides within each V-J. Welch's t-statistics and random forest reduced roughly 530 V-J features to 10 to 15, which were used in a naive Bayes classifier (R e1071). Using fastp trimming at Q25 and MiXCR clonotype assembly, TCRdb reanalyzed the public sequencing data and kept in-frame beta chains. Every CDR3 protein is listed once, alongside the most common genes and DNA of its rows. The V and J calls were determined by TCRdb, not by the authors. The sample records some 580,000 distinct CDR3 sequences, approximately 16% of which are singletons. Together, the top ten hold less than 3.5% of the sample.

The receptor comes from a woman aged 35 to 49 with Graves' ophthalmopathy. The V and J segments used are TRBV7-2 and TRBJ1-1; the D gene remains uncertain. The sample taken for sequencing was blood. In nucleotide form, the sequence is TGTGCCAGCAGCTTAGTAATGGCGGGCACTGAAGCTTTCTTT. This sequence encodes CASSLVMAGTEAFF.